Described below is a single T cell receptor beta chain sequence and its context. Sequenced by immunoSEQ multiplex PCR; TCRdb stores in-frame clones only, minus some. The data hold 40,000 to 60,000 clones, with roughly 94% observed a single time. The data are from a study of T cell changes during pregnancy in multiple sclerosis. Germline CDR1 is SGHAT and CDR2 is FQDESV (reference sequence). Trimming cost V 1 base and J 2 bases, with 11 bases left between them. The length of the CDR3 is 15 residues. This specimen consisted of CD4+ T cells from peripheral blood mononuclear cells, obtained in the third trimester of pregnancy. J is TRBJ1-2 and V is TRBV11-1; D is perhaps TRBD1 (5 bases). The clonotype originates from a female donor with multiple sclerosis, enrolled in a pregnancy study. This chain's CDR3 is CASSLEGTFNYGYTF. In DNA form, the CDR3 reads TGTGCCAGCAGCTTAGAAGGGACTTTCAACTATGGCTACACCTTC.